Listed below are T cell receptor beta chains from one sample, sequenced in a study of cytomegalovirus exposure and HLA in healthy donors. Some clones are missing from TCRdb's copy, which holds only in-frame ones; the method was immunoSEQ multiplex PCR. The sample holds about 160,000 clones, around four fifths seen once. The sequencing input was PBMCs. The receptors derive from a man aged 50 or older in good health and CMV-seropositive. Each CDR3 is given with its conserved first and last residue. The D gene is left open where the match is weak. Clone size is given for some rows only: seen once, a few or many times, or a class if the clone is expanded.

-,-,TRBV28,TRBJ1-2,TGTGCCACCGAGCCCGGGTCTAACTATGGCTACACCTTC,CATEPGSNYGYTF
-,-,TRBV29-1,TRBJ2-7,TGCAGCGTTGAAGATGGGTCTGGCGGGAACTACGAGCAGTACTTC,CSVEDGSGGNYEQYF
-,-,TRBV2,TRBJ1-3,TGTGCCAGCAGCGGGAGCGTATACACCATATATTTT,CASSGSVYTIYF
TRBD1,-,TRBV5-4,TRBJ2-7,TGTGCCAGCAGCATCCGGGACAGGGTAGTCTACGAGCAGTACTTC,CASSIRDRVVYEQYF
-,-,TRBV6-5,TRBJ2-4,TGTGCCAGCAGCCAACAGGGTACAGCCAAAAACATTCAGTACTTC,CASSQQGTAKNIQYF
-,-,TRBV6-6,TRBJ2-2,TGTGCCAGCAGTCTTTCAGGGTCCGGGGAGCTGTTTTTT,CASSLSGSGELFF
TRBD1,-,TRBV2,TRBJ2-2,TGTGCCAGCAGACAGGACAGGGCGAACACCGGGGAGCTGTTTTTT,CASRQDRANTGELFF
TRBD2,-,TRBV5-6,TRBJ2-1,TGTGCCAGCAGCTTGTTCCTAGCGGGAGGTGATGAGCAGTTCTTC,CASSLFLAGGDEQFF
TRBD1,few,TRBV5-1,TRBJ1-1,TGCGCCAGCTCAACAGGGGACACTGAAGCTTTCTTT,CASSTGDTEAFF
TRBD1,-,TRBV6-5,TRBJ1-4,TGTGCCAGCAGTTCGGGACAGTCATCGTTTGAAAAACTGTTTTTT,CASSSGQSSFEKLFF
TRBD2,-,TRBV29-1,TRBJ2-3,TGCAGCGTCTCGACTAGCGGGAGTTCCACAGATACGCAGTATTTT,CSVSTSGSSTDTQYF
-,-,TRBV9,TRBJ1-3,TGTGCCAGCAGCCCCGGACAGATCTCTGGAAACACCATATATTTT,CASSPGQISGNTIYF
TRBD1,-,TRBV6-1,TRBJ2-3,TGTGCCAGCGGGGACAGAAGCACAGATACGCAGTATTTT,CASGDRSTDTQYF
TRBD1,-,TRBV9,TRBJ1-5,TGTGCCAGCAGCGTAGAGGGGGCGCGCAATCAGCCCCAGCATTTT,CASSVEGARNQPQHF
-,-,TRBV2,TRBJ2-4,TGTGCCAGCAGTGAAGCTTATCTCAAAAACATTCAGTACTTC,CASSEAYLKNIQYF
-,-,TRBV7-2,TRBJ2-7,TGTGCCAGCAGCCTAGGGGGGGTCTACGAGCAGTACTTC,CASSLGGVYEQYF
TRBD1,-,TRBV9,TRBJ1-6,TGTGCCAGCAGCGTAGGCCGAGGGGGCTTGAATTCACCCCTCCACTTT,CASSVGRGGLNSPLHF
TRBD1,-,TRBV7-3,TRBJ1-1,TGTGCCAGCAGCCCCCACGGCGGGACAGGACACACTGAAGCTTTCTTT,CASSPHGGTGHTEAFF
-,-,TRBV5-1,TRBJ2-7,TGCGCCAGCAGCTTGGACACCGCCTCCTACGAGCAGTACTTC,CASSLDTASYEQYF
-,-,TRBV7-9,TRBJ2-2,TGTGCCAGCAGCTTAGTTAGGGGAAACACCGGGGAGCTGTTTTTT,CASSLVRGNTGELFF
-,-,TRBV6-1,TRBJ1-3,TGTGCCAGCAGTGGGCTAACGGGGTTGTCTGGAAACACCATATATTTT,CASSGLTGLSGNTIYF
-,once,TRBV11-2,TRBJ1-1,TGTGCCAGCAGCTTAGATCCCGGCGGGACTGAAGCTTTCTTT,CASSLDPGGTEAFF
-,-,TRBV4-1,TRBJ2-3,TGCGCCAGCAGCCAAGAAGGTAGCGGCACAGATACGCAGTATTTT,CASSQEGSGTDTQYF
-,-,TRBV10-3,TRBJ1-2,TGTGCCATCAGTGAGTCATTTAATAACTATGGCTACACCTTC,CAISESFNNYGYTF
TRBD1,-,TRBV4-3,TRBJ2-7,TGCGCCAGCAGCCAACAACAGGGGGGCCAGCAGTACTTC,CASSQQQGGQQYF
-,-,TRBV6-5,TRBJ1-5,TGTGCCAGCAGTTCCCGGGACACCAATCAGCCCCAGCATTTT,CASSSRDTNQPQHF
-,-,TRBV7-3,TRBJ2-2,TGTGCCAGCAGCTCCAGGGAAACGAACACCGGGGAGCTGTTTTTT,CASSSRETNTGELFF
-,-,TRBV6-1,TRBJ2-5,TGTGCCAGCAGTCCAACAGGGCCCCAAGAGACCCAGTACTTC,CASSPTGPQETQYF
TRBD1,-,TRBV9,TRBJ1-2,TGTGCCAGCAGCGCCAGAAGCCGACAGGGGTCGCATGGCTACACCTTC,CASSARSRQGSHGYTF
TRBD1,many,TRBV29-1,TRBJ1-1,TGCAGCGTTGACCGGGACAGGGGGTCTCTAAACACTGAAGCTTTCTTT,CSVDRDRGSLNTEAFF
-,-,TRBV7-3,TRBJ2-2,TGTGCCAGCAGCTTACTAGACACCGGGGAGCTGTTTTTT,CASSLLDTGELFF
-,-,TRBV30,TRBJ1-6,TGTGCCTGGATTGAGCCCCTTAGCTCCTATAATTCACCCCTCCACTTT,CAWIEPLSSYNSPLHF
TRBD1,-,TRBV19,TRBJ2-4,TGTGCCAGTAGTATAGCGACAGGGCTGACTGACATTCAGTACTTC,CASSIATGLTDIQYF
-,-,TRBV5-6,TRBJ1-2,TGTGCCAGCAGCGGAACAGGTGTTATGTATGGCTACACCTTC,CASSGTGVMYGYTF
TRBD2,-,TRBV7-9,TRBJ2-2,TGTGCCAGCAGCTTTGCAGGTAGCGGGCGGAGGACCGGGGAGCTGTTTTTT,CASSFAGSGRRTGELFF
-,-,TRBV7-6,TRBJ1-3,TGTGCCAGCAGGCTATCGTTGGACACCATATATTTT,CASRLSLDTIYF
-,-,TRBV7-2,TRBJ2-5,TGTGCCAGCAGTACTCTCCGGGAACTGTCGATGGGAGAGACCCAGTACTTC,CASSTLRELSMGETQYF